One and the same sample provided the 31 T cell receptor beta chains below, sequenced in a study of shared clonotypes between healthy human individuals. Clones were read by immunoSEQ multiplex PCR, and TCRdb kept only the in-frame ones, dropping some. The repertoire holds under 750,000 clones, with approximately 77% as singletons. The sequenced sample consisted of memory CD4+ T cells sorted from blood. This sample's subset: CD45RA-negative fraction. Every receptor here comes from a woman aged 25 to 39 in good health.

The chain couples TRBV5-6 to TRBJ2-3, with 10 nucleotides matching TRBD1. The CDR3 is made up of 15 amino acids. V lost 6 bases, J lost 3 bases, and 7 bases stayed unmatched. Looked up from germline, CDR1 is SGHDT and CDR2 is YYEEEE. The CDR3 region has the DNA TGTGCCAGCACCTCGGACAGGGGGATAACAGATACGCAGTATTTT. It codes for CASTSDRGITDTQYF.

The chain is built from TRBV5-1 and TRBJ2-1; 12 bases agree with TRBD1. Germline V lookup: CDR1 SGHRS, CDR2 YFSETQ. This CDR3 has 15 amino acids. Trimming cost V 4 bases and J 8 bases; bases outside gene matches: 7. This CDR3 is CASSRGQGALDEQFF. The CDR3 DNA reads as TGCGCCAGCAGCCGGGGACAGGGGGCGTTGGATGAGCAGTTCTTC.

Comment on this clone: This sample includes further DNA sequences coding for the same CDR3. The chain combines TRBV9 with TRBJ2-3; 7 bases align to TRBD2. The CDR3 sequence is 15 residues long. V was pared by 0 bases and J by 1 base, with 2 bases of the junction left unmatched. Germline V gene sequence: CDR1 SGDLS, CDR2 YYNGEE. The CDR3 spells CASSVAGGGTDTQYF. For the CDR3, the DNA is TGTGCCAGCAGCGTAGCGGGAGGAGGCACAGATACGCAGTATTTT.

This chain joins TRBV10-2 and TRBJ2-5, with no clear D. The V and J ends lost 4 bases and 3 bases respectively, with 9 bases between them. This CDR3 region has 13 residues. The germline V gene has CDR1 WSHSY and CDR2 SAAADI. The CDR3 region has the DNA TGCGCCAGCAGTGGGTCCCACAAAGAGACCCAGTACTTC. It translates to CASSGSHKETQYF.

The chain is built from TRBV11-2 and TRBJ2-7, with D possibly being TRBD1 or TRBD2 (6 bases each). The CDR3 runs to 14 residues. Germline V lookup: CDR1 SGHAT, CDR2 FQNNGV. V dropped 6 bases and J dropped 7 bases, with 19 bases sitting between them. The CDR3 spells CASSSSRGPREQYF. CDR3 in DNA: TGTGCCAGCAGTTCGTCCCGGGGGCCCCGAGAGCAGTACTTC.

The chain couples TRBV5-1 to TRBJ1-4; D unresolved. Germline V gives CDR1 SGHRS, CDR2 YFSETQ. The V end lost 1 base, the J end lost 0 bases, and 7 bases lay between the germline ends. This CDR3 has 15 amino acids. The CDR3 here is CASSLSIATNEKLFF. CDR3 DNA sequence: TGCGCCAGCAGCTTGTCCATTGCAACTAATGAAAAACTGTTTTTT.

V is TRBV27 and J is TRBJ2-1; possibly TRBD1 or TRBD2 for D (5 bases each). This CDR3 is built from 14 residues. Germline CDR1 is MNHEY and CDR2 is SMNVEV (reference sequence). With 4 bases removed from V and 9 bases from J, the gap between germline ends came to 16 bases. CDR3: CASSSPSLGVEQFF. CDR3 in DNA: TGTGCCAGCAGTTCCCCCTCCCTGGGGGTTGAGCAGTTCTTC.

The V and J genes are TRBV19 and TRBJ2-7, with D possibly called TRBD1 or TRBD2 (5 bases each). Per germline, CDR1 LNHDA and CDR2 SQIVND (reference sequence). The CDR3 is 14 residues long. Trimming stripped 7 bases from V and 0 bases from J, with 13 bases between. For the CDR3, the DNA is TGTGCCAGTATGAGAGGGGATAGCTCCTACGAGCAGTACTTC. Encoded protein: CASMRGDSSYEQYF.

Remarks on this clone: The sample has other DNA sequences that encode this CDR3 too. This sequence joins TRBV27 and TRBJ2-7, with 11 bases fitting TRBD1. The CDR3 spans 17 residues. Trimming took 5 bases from V and 4 from J; bases not matched to a gene: 13. The germline V gene has CDR1 MNHEY and CDR2 SMNVEV (reference sequence). In nucleotides, the CDR3 is TGTGCCAGCAGTCGGTCCCCCCCGGACAGGGGGCCATACGAGCAGTACTTC. It translates to CASSRSPPDRGPYEQYF.

This chain joins TRBV7-3 and TRBJ2-2; D may correspond to TRBD1 or TRBD2 (5 bases each). Trimming removed 2 bases at V and 0 bases at J, with 10 bases between. Germline-derived CDR1 and CDR2 are SGHTA and FQGTGA. The CDR3 consists of 16 residues. CDR3 coding DNA: TGTGCCAGCAGCTTAGGGGGAAATGCGAACACCGGGGAGCTGTTTTTT. This sequence encodes CASSLGGNANTGELFF.

J is TRBJ1-4 and V is TRBV27; D unresolved. V gave up 4 bases and J gave up 8 bases, with 17 bases separating them. This CDR3 region has 15 residues. Germline CDR1 reads MNHEY; CDR2 reads SMNVEV (reference sequence). CDR3 sequence: CASSSSDGGWEKLFF. CDR3 DNA sequence: TGTGCCAGCAGTTCCTCGGACGGAGGATGGGAAAAACTGTTTTTT.

The V gene is TRBV7-9, the J gene TRBJ1-4, with 8 bases that match TRBD1. CDR1 is SEHNR, CDR2 FQNEAQ, per germline (reference sequence). With 2 bases clipped from V and 7 bases from J, the junction kept 3 bases outside the gene matches. The CDR3 length is 14 residues. As DNA, the CDR3 is TGTGCCAGCAGCTTATTCGGACAGGGTGAAAAACTGTTTTTT. As protein: CASSLFGQGEKLFF.

A word on this clone: A junction boundary mismatches the germline segment, possibly from a read error. The chain couples TRBV29-1 to TRBJ1-1; D is ambiguous. The CDR3 loop spans 10 amino acids. Germline CDR1 SQVTM, CDR2 ANQGSEA. The CDR3 DNA follows: TGTGCTGTAAGGAACACTGAAGCTTTCTTT. Residues: CAVRNTEAFF.

The chain recombines TRBV5-6 with TRBJ1-4; D is perhaps TRBD1 (5 bases). The V gene lost 1 base and the J gene lost 8 bases, with 12 bases spanning the gap. CDR3 length: 14 residues. Germline lookup yields CDR1 SGHDT and CDR2 YYEEEE. The CDR3 nucleotides read TGTGCCAGCAGCTTGTTCAGGGATTTAGAAAAACTGTTTTTT. Translating it yields CASSLFRDLEKLFF. Full variable domain (rest looked up from reference TRBV5-6 and TRBJ1-4): DAGVTQSPTHLIKTRGQQVTLRCSPKSGHDTVSWYQQALGQGPQFIFQYYEEEERQRGNFPDRFSGHQFPNYSSELNVNALLLGDSALYLCASSLFRDLEKLFFGSGTQLSVL.

As concerns this clone: The sample contains more than one DNA sequence encoding this CDR3. The V gene is TRBV28, the J gene TRBJ2-7; no firm D call. Germline loops: CDR1 MDHEN, CDR2 SYDVKM. The CDR3 is 11 residues long. V lost 4 bases and J lost 4, with 5 bases in between. CDR3 in DNA: TGTGCCAGCAGTTACCTATACGAGCAGTACTTC. Translating it yields CASSYLYEQYF.

The gene calls are TRBV5-4 and TRBJ1-1; perhaps TRBD1 as D (6 bases). This CDR3 is 14 amino acids long. V lost 2 bases and J lost 4, with 12 bases in between. Germline CDR1 reads SGHNT; CDR2 reads YYREEE (reference sequence). The DNA for the CDR3 is TGTGCCAGCAGCTTCGGGACACCTGGCACTGAAGCTTTCTTT. Protein: CASSFGTPGTEAFF.

The chain combines TRBV5-1 with TRBJ2-5, with 8 bases identical to TRBD2. Germline trimming cut 4 bases from V and 0 bases from J; bases unmatched to any gene: 5. The CDR3 totals 15 residues. The germline V gene has CDR1 SGHRS and CDR2 YFSETQ. Here the CDR3 DNA reads TGCGCCAGCAGCAGTAGACTAGCGAACCAAGAGACCCAGTACTTC. Translated, it gives CASSSRLANQETQYF.

The genes are TRBV28 and TRBJ2-7; no firm D call. This CDR3 is 14 amino acids long. V shed 2 bases and J shed 2 bases, with 10 bases lying between them. CDR1 MDHEN and CDR2 SYDVKM come from the germline V gene. CDR3 coding DNA: TGTGCCAGCAGTTTACCGGACCCTGCCTACGAGCAGTACTTC. This sequence encodes CASSLPDPAYEQYF.

The chain employs TRBV13 and TRBJ1-5; D unresolved. The CDR3 is 15 amino acids. Germline CDR1 PRHDT, CDR2 FYEKMQ (reference sequence). Trimming removed 0 bases at V and 0 bases at J, with 6 bases between. The CDR3 coding sequence is TGTGCCAGCAGCTTAGGGTCGGCTAGCAATCAGCCCCAGCATTTT. Its translation is CASSLGSASNQPQHF.

The chain joins TRBV7-3 to TRBJ1-1; D call uncertain. V shed 4 bases and J shed 3 bases, with 6 bases lying between them. Germline-derived CDR1 and CDR2 are SGHTA and FQGTGA. The CDR3 consists of 12 residues. DNA of the CDR3: TGTGCCAGCAGCTCCAGTGACACTGAAGCTTTCTTT. This encodes CASSSSDTEAFF.

The J gene is TRBJ2-5, the V gene TRBV2; 14 bases map to TRBD2. Per germline, CDR1 SNHLY and CDR2 FYNNEI. The junction had 9 bases not matched to a gene; V was cut back by 3 bases and J by 3 bases. This CDR3 has 18 residues. CDR3 in amino acids: CASSDRTSGRRGKETQYF. CDR3 DNA: TGTGCCAGCAGTGACAGGACTAGCGGGAGGCGAGGGAAAGAGACCCAGTACTTC.

With regard to this clone: Other DNA sequences in this sample translate to the same CDR3. V usage is TRBV6-1 and J usage is TRBJ1-2, with D unresolved. CDR3 length: 11 amino acids. Between the trimmed V and J ends, which lost 3 bases and 2 bases, there was a span of 1 base. Germline V gene data show CDR1 as MNHNS and CDR2 as SASEGT. The CDR3 DNA follows: TGTGCCAGCAGTGAGAACTATGGCTACACCTTC. It specifies CASSENYGYTF.

The rearrangement joins TRBV25-1 to TRBJ2-6; D unresolved. CDR1 is MGHDK and CDR2 is SYGVNS in the germline V gene. The CDR3 runs to 12 residues. Trimming stripped 8 bases from V and 0 bases from J, with 2 bases between. The CDR3 spells CASASGANVLTF. CDR3 coding DNA: TGTGCCAGCGCCTCTGGGGCCAACGTCCTGACTTTC.

A remark on this clone: With only one base between it and a far larger clone, this is likely a read error. The rearrangement joins TRBV29-1 to TRBJ2-2; D not certain. CDR1 SQVTM and CDR2 ANQGSEA come from the germline V gene. The V gene lost 4 bases and the J gene lost 4 bases, with 7 bases spanning the gap. The CDR3 contains 12 residues. The chain's CDR3 is CSVVRTTGELFF. The DNA of the CDR3 is TGCAGCGTTGTAAGGACCACCGGGGAGCTGTTTTTT.

The chain uses TRBV19 and TRBJ1-5; D is perhaps TRBD1 (5 bases). The V gene's germline CDR1 is LNHDA and CDR2 SQIVND (reference sequence). The CDR3 covers 16 residues. V was cut by 5 bases and J by 1 base, with 15 bases left in between. CDR3 in DNA: TGTGCCAGTAGTGCTCGCGGGACGTTCAGCAATCAGCCCCAGCATTTT. Its translation is CASSARGTFSNQPQHF.

The chain carries TRBV28 and TRBJ1-3; weak D call: TRBD1 (6 bases). The ends were cut back, 5 bases at V and 6 bases at J, with 20 bases in the middle. The germline gives CDR1 MDHEN, CDR2 SYDVKM. The CDR3 spans 16 residues. This CDR3 reads CASSPPRGRGENTIYF. CDR3 DNA: TGTGCCAGCAGTCCTCCGCGTGGGAGGGGGGAAAACACCATATATTTT.

This clone was detected a few times. J is TRBJ1-4 and V is TRBV7-2; TRBD1 is a possible D gene (6 bases). Trimming took off 5 bases at V and 0 bases at J, with 13 bases between the two ends. Germline V CDR1 and CDR2: SGHTA, FQGNSA. The CDR3 has 16 amino acids. The CDR3 is CASSPQQGATNEKLFF. CDR3 in DNA: TGTGCCAGCAGCCCCCAACAGGGCGCAACTAATGAAAAACTGTTTTTT.

The chain is built from TRBV5-4 and TRBJ2-7, with D perhaps matching TRBD1 (5 bases). The ends were cut back, 5 bases at V and 2 bases at J, with 14 bases in the middle. CDR3 length: 14 residues. Germline V gives CDR1 SGHNT, CDR2 YYREEE (reference sequence). The DNA of the CDR3 is TGTGCCAGCAGTAGGGGAAAGTCTCCCTACGAGCAGTACTTC. Protein: CASSRGKSPYEQYF.

This clone was detected a few times. V and J are TRBV11-1 and TRBJ2-5; TRBD2 might be the D (6 bases). Germline CDR1 and CDR2: SGHAT and FQDESV (reference sequence). Trimming stripped 1 base from V and 4 bases from J, with 10 bases between. This CDR3 region has 14 residues. The CDR3 spells CASSLGGGRETQYF. The DNA for the CDR3 is TGTGCCAGCAGCTTAGGAGGAGGGCGAGAGACCCAGTACTTC.

This chain connects TRBV14 to TRBJ2-3; 12 bases align to TRBD2. Trimming removed 1 base from V and 5 bases from J; junction bases left unmatched: 7. The CDR3 has 17 residues. Germline V gives CDR1 SGHDN, CDR2 FVKESK. This CDR3 reads CASSQVASGRAEDTQYF. Written as DNA, the CDR3 is TGTGCCAGCAGCCAAGTGGCTAGCGGGAGGGCCGAAGATACGCAGTATTTT.

The rearrangement links TRBV6-1 to TRBJ2-5; 7 bases fit TRBD1. The CDR3 is made up of 14 amino acids. V lost 5 bases, J lost 2 bases, and 5 bases stayed unmatched. Looked up from germline, CDR1 is MNHNS and CDR2 is SASEGT. In DNA, the CDR3 is TGTGCCAGCAGTCGGGACAGCCTACAAGAGACCCAGTACTTC. Protein sequence: CASSRDSLQETQYF.